These 14 T cell receptor beta chains originate from one sample sequenced in a study of shared clonotypes between healthy human individuals (dated by TCRdb to the early 2020s). Libraries were prepared through the immunoSEQ multiplex PCR assay. Sourced from immuneACCESS, this table was stored by TCRdb with only in-frame sequences that have V and J called. A share of the clones is absent; for the studies checked, an unresolved V gene accounts for under half, and the remainder has no known explanation. This sample has about 470,000 clones in its table, and more than 75% of those were observed once. Jointly, the top ten make up under 15% of the sample. Sample: PBMCs. Receptor source: a woman aged 40 to 50 in good health. Some clones in this sample may be carry-over from other donors' samples.

The CDR3 DNA sequence: TGTGCCAGCAGTCTGACGGACTATAGCAATCAGCCCCAGCATTTT. This encodes CASSLTDYSNQPQHF. The V call is TRBV28, the J call TRBJ1-5; no definite D call. CDR1 and CDR2 (germline): MDHEN, SYDVKM. This CDR3 comprises 15 residues. V shed 5 bases and J shed 0 bases, with 11 bases lying between them. Full variable domain (rest looked up from reference TRBV28 and TRBJ1-5): DVKVTQSSRYLVKRTGEKVFLECVQDMDHENMFWYRQDPGLGLRLIYFSYDVKMKEKGDIPEGYSVSREKKERFSLILESASTNQTSMYLCASSLTDYSNQPQHFGDGTRLSIL.

The rearrangement uses TRBV28 and TRBJ2-7, with D possibly matching TRBD1 (6 bases). The germline CDR1 and CDR2 sequences are MDHEN and SYDVKM. The CDR3 covers 15 residues. V lost 4 bases and J 1 base, leaving 14 bases between the germline ends. The CDR3 DNA follows: TGTGCCAGCAGTTCACGGGACACGGCATCCTACGAGCAGTACTTC. Its translation is CASSSRDTASYEQYF.

The chain combines TRBV18 with TRBJ2-4; D is unresolved. This CDR3 is built from 14 residues. CDR1 is KGHSH, CDR2 LQKENI, per germline. V lost 6 bases to trimming and J lost 6 bases, with 15 bases between them. CDR3 in DNA: TGTGCCAGCTCGTTCAGTAGAGGTGGAAACATTCAGTACTTC. Translated: CASSFSRGGNIQYF. The complete variable domain, with remaining parts taken from reference TRBV18 and TRBJ2-4, reads NAGVMQNPRHLVRRRGQEARLRCSPMKGHSHVYWYRQLPEEGLKFMVYLQKENIIDESGMPKERFSAEFPKEGPSILRIQQVVRGDSAAYFCASSFSRGGNIQYFGAGTRLSVL.

In its sample, this clone was seen once. Other nucleotide sequences in the sample specify the same CDR3. CDR3 DNA: TGTGCCAGCAGTTTAACGAATCAGCCCCAGCATTTT. Protein product: CASSLTNQPQHF. This chain uses TRBV28 with TRBJ1-5, with D hard to call. CDR3 length: 12 amino acids. With 2 bases removed from V and 4 bases from J, the gap between germline ends came to 3 bases. The germline V gene has CDR1 MDHEN and CDR2 SYDVKM.

This clone came up once. The rearrangement links TRBV4-3 to TRBJ2-1; a possible D gene is TRBD2 (5 bases). Trimming cost V 2 bases and J 8 bases, with 19 bases left between them. There are 16 residues in the CDR3. Germline V gene data show CDR1 as LGHNA and CDR2 as YSLEER. DNA for the CDR3: TGCGCCAGCAGCCAACGTACTAGGGTTAACGCAGATGAGCAGTTCTTC. Protein sequence: CASSQRTRVNADEQFF.

This clone appeared a single time. This rearrangement joins TRBV19 to TRBJ2-7; the D gene is possibly TRBD1 (6 bases). Trimming pared 2 bases from V and 3 bases from J, leaving 11 bases between. From germline, CDR1 is LNHDA and CDR2 SQIVND (reference sequence). The CDR3 is made up of 14 amino acids. CDR3 protein: CASSITSDSYEQYF. In nucleotides, the CDR3 is TGTGCCAGTAGTATAACTTCGGACAGCTACGAGCAGTACTTC.

V usage is TRBV9 and J usage is TRBJ2-7; a weak D match, TRBD1 (5 bases). The CDR3 length is 15 residues. Trimming removed 0 bases at V and 1 base at J, with 11 bases between. Germline V gene lookup returns CDR1 SGDLS and CDR2 YYNGEE. This chain's CDR3 is CASSVGVGASYEQYF. The CDR3 nucleotides are TGTGCCAGCAGCGTAGGAGTAGGGGCATCCTACGAGCAGTACTTC.

The J gene is TRBJ2-3, the V gene TRBV6-1; a weak D match, TRBD1 (6 bases). In germline, CDR1 is MNHNS, CDR2 SASEGT. The V end lost 2 bases, the J end lost 2 bases, and 11 bases lay between the germline ends. This CDR3 contains 15 residues. This CDR3 reads CASSESDRTTDTQYF. The CDR3 DNA follows: TGTGCCAGCAGTGAATCGGACAGAACCACAGATACGCAGTATTTT.

The chain recombines TRBV4-2 with TRBJ2-7; D gene unclear. The germline gives CDR1 LGHNA, CDR2 YNFKEQ. V lost 0 bases to trimming and J lost 5 bases, with 14 bases between them. The CDR3 runs 15 residues. The CDR3 region has the DNA TGTGCCAGCAGCCAAGAATGGGATAGGGTAGACGAGCAGTACTTC. This sequence encodes CASSQEWDRVDEQYF.

The chain links TRBV7-3 to TRBJ2-1; D is possibly TRBD2 (5 bases). V lost 1 base to trimming and J lost 7 bases, with 20 bases between them. This CDR3 spans 17 amino acids. Germline assignment: CDR1 SGHTA and CDR2 FQGTGA. The CDR3 bases are TGTGCCAGCAGCTTAAGTGGGAGCTTTCCCCCACCTAATGAGCAGTTCTTC. Its protein product is CASSLSGSFPPPNEQFF. The entire variable domain, with the rest obtained from reference TRBV7-3 and TRBJ2-1, is as follows: GAGVSQTPSNKVTEKGKYVELRCDPISGHTALYWYRQSLGQGPEFLIYFQGTGAADDSGLPNDRFFAVRPEGSVSTLKIQRTERGDSAVYLCASSLSGSFPPPNEQFFGPGTRLTVL.

DNA for the CDR3: TGTGCCAGTAGTATAAACGGCTTCAATCAGCCCCAGCATTTT. Translating gives CASSINGFNQPQHF. The genes are TRBV19 and TRBJ1-5, with D unclear. Trimming cost V 2 bases and J 3 bases, with 8 bases left between them. This CDR3 is 14 amino acids long. Germline-derived CDR1 and CDR2 are LNHDA and SQIVND (reference sequence).

This chain connects TRBV2 to TRBJ2-3; tentatively, D is TRBD2 (5 bases). Trimming removed 1 base from V and 8 bases from J, with 7 bases in between. This CDR3 has 12 residues. Looked up from germline, CDR1 is SNHLY and CDR2 is FYNNEI. CDR3 loop: CASSEVAGTQYF. CDR3 bases: TGTGCCAGCAGTGAAGTGGCGGGTACGCAGTATTTT.

J is TRBJ2-7 and V is TRBV10-1; D possibly corresponds to TRBD2 (5 bases). V lost 0 bases and J lost 3, with 9 bases in between. This CDR3 comprises 14 residues. The germline V gene encodes CDR1 WNHNN and CDR2 SYGVQD (reference sequence). CDR3 sequence: CASSESTRGYEQYF. As DNA, the CDR3 is TGCGCCAGCAGTGAGTCGACTCGGGGCTACGAGCAGTACTTC.

About this clone: A much larger clone lies a single base off, so this may be a read error. The rearrangement uses TRBV9 and TRBJ2-2, with 10 bases aligning to TRBD2. Germline V gives CDR1 SGDLS, CDR2 YYNGEE. The junction had 2 bases not matched to a gene; V was cut back by 3 bases and J by 3 bases. The CDR3 length is 15 residues. This CDR3 reads CASSGGTSDTGELFF. Written as DNA, the CDR3 is TGTGCCAGCAGCGGAGGGACTAGCGACACCGGGGAGCTGTTTTTT. The full variable domain, its missing parts supplied by reference TRBV9 and TRBJ2-2, is DSGVTQTPKHLITATGQRVTLRCSPRSGDLSVYWYQQSLDQGLQFLIQYYNGEERAKGNILERFSAQQFPDLHSELNLSSLELGDSALYFCASSGGTSDTGELFFGEGSRLTVL.